The source of this T cell receptor beta chain is a study of glioma-infiltrating T cells. General study points: Only very few CDR3 sequences appeared in both tissue and blood. Non-neoplastic patients had below-expected tissue-blood divergence, while all gliomas exceeded expectation.

The iRepertoire nested amplicon-rescue multiplex PCR amplified TCR alpha and beta CDR3s from RNA. One entry per CDR3 protein results from TCRdb running MiXCR on the multiplex PCR reads. The sample includes some 22,000 distinct CDR3 sequences, 20% to 25% of them seen just once. This clonotype was picked up a small number of times. Its target is unknown. Sequenced: glioma tissue, nonneoplastic brain tissue, or PBMCs (not recorded which). The sequence was collected from a human donor with low-grade glioma or glioblastoma, undergoing nonglioma brain surgery, or in good health (not recorded which).

CDR3 region: CASSVQGAYNSPLHF. The CDR3 bases are TGTGCCAGCAGCGTACAGGGGGCCTATAATTCACCCCTCCACTTT. The chain couples TRBV7-9 to TRBJ1-6; 8 bases agree with TRBD1. CDR3 length: 15 residues. V lost 5 bases and J lost 2; bases outside the gene matches: 2. Per germline, CDR1 SEHNR and CDR2 FQNEAQ (reference sequence).